What follows are 32 T cell receptor beta chains derived from one specimen sequenced in a study of identical twins. MiXCR, applied by TCRdb to the 5' RACE reads, yields one record per CDR3 protein. The sample carries 1.5 million to 2 million distinct CDR3 sequences, around 29% recorded once. Sequenced input: cord blood. The receptors were sampled from a newborn girl in good health.

This chain connects TRBV6-1 to TRBJ2-3; TRBD2 matches at 9 bases. The CDR3 is 16 residues long. The V gene end was trimmed by 6 bases and the J gene end by 2 bases; junction bases not matched to a gene: 9. Germline CDR1 MNHNS, CDR2 SASEGT. DNA for the CDR3: TGTGCCAGCAGACGAATCCTAGCGGGAAACACAGATACGCAGTATTTT. It codes for CASRRILAGNTDTQYF.

The V call is TRBV7-7, the J call TRBJ2-5; TRBD2 aligns across 8 bases. Germline assignment: CDR1 SSHAT and CDR2 FNYEAQ (reference sequence). The CDR3 consists of 15 residues. CDR3 sequence reads: CASQVGLGPENEQYF. The CDR3 DNA reads TGTGCTAGTCAAGTGGGACTAGGTCCGGAAAATGAGCAGTACTTC. The whole variable domain, remainder taken from reference TRBV7-7 and TRBJ2-5, is GAGVSQSPRYKVTKRGQDVTLRCDPISSHATLYWYQQALGQGPEFLTYFNYEAQPDKSGLPSDRFSAERPEGSISTLTIQRTEQRDSAMYRCASQVGLGPENEQYFGPGTRLLVL.

This clonotype was counted between two and nine times. This chain links TRBV7-9 with TRBJ2-7; tentative D call: TRBD1 (5 bases). Per the germline V gene, CDR1 is SEHNR and CDR2 is FQNEAQ (reference sequence). The V end was cut by 6 bases, the J end by 2 bases, with 17 bases between. The CDR3 sequence is 15 residues long. CDR3 coding DNA: TGTGCCAGCAGGCCCCCCGTGGGGCTAACCTACGAGCAGTACTTC. Its translation is CASRPPVGLTYEQYF.

Written as DNA, the CDR3 is TGCAGTGCTACAGGGTGGGGGTACGAGCAGTACTTC. This translates into CSATGWGYEQYF. V is TRBV20-1 and J is TRBJ2-5; D assignment may be TRBD1 or TRBD2 (5 bases each). The J call may be mistaken, given a closer DNA end match to TRBJ2-7. This CDR3 region has 12 residues. Germline V gene lookup returns CDR1 DFQATT and CDR2 SNEGSKA (reference sequence).

Only a few counts were recorded for this clonotype. The V gene is TRBV20-1, the J gene TRBJ2-3; TRBD1 matches at 7 bases. Germline V lookup: CDR1 DFQATT, CDR2 SNEGSKA (reference sequence). This CDR3 spans 14 amino acids. J gave up 2 bases and V 6 bases, and 8 bases lay outside the gene matches. Written as DNA, the CDR3 is TGCAGTGCCATCCCGGGACAGACCACAGATACGCAGTATTTT. It codes for CSAIPGQTTDTQYF.

This chain links TRBV28 with TRBJ2-1; D unclear. The CDR3 runs 13 residues. The V and J ends lost 5 bases and 8 bases respectively, with 13 bases between them. The germline CDR1 and CDR2 sequences are MDHEN and SYDVKM. The CDR3 coding sequence is TGTGCCAGCAGTGTAACGAGTTGGGATGAGCAGTTCTTC. It specifies CASSVTSWDEQFF.

The V gene is TRBV5-1, the J gene TRBJ2-3; 8 positions agree with TRBD2. The CDR3 is made up of 16 amino acids. Germline lookup yields CDR1 SGHRS and CDR2 YFSETQ. Trimming removed 4 bases from V and 1 base from J; junction bases left unmatched: 8. The chain's CDR3 is CASSLGTTSGTDTQYF. CDR3 nucleotide sequence: TGCGCCAGCAGCCTTGGGACGACTAGCGGCACAGATACGCAGTATTTT.

This clonotype showed up just once. Lacking the conserved final phenylalanine or tryptophan, this CDR3 likely reflects a read error. The chain links TRBV27 to TRBJ1-1; no reliable D call. Per germline, CDR1 MNHEY and CDR2 SMNVEV (reference sequence). Trimming pared 2 bases from V and 0 bases from J, leaving 13 bases between. The CDR3 loop spans 16 amino acids. CDR3 in amino acids: CASSLRVTGMNTEAFS. The CDR3 DNA sequence: TGTGCCAGCAGTTTAAGGGTTACTGGTATGAACACTGAAGCTTTCTCT.

This chain connects TRBV20-1 to TRBJ2-7; 9 positions agree with TRBD2. V lost 6 bases and J lost 3; bases outside the gene matches: 9. The germline CDR1 and CDR2 sequences are DFQATT and SNEGSKA (reference sequence). This CDR3 spans 14 amino acids. In nucleotides, the CDR3 is TGCAGTGCCGCGACGGGACTAGCAGACTACGAGCAGTACTTC. Its translation: CSAATGLADYEQYF.

This chain joins TRBV4-2 and TRBJ2-2; D is ambiguous. This CDR3 comprises 15 residues. V was shortened by 4 bases and J by 4 bases, with 13 bases between the two germline ends. Germline CDR1 is LGHNA and CDR2 is YNFKEQ. The CDR3 DNA reads TGTGCCAGCAGCCCCGCGCGAAGCAGCACCGGGGAGCTGTTTTTT. Encoded protein: CASSPARSSTGELFF.

The genes are TRBV5-4 and TRBJ2-3, with a weak D call TRBD1 (6 bases). Germline V gene sequence: CDR1 SGHNT, CDR2 YYREEE (reference sequence). V gave up 0 bases and J gave up 6 bases, with 11 bases separating them. The CDR3 is 14 amino acids. CDR3: CASSLEPGVDTQYF. CDR3 nucleotide sequence: TGTGCCAGCAGCTTGGAGCCAGGGGTGGATACGCAGTATTTT.

This clonotype was picked up many times. The V gene is TRBV27, the J gene TRBJ1-2; 8 bases are shared with TRBD1. CDR3 size: 14 residues. CDR1 and CDR2 (germline): MNHEY, SMNVEV (reference sequence). J gave up 4 bases and V 4 bases, and 5 bases lay outside the gene matches. This CDR3 is CASSSTGVGYGYTF. The CDR3 DNA follows: TGTGCCAGCAGTTCGACAGGGGTAGGCTATGGCTACACCTTC.

This clonotype occurred a few times. The chain joins TRBV3-1 to TRBJ2-1, with no clear D. Germline CDR1 and CDR2: LGHDT and YNNKEL (reference sequence). The V end was cut by 2 bases, the J end by 9 bases, with 14 bases between. The CDR3 covers 14 residues. The CDR3: CASSQPGRGAEQFF. Here the CDR3 DNA reads TGTGCCAGCAGCCAACCCGGCCGTGGCGCTGAGCAGTTCTTC.

This clonotype was counted only a few times. The V call is TRBV7-8, the J call TRBJ1-2, with D unresolved. The CDR3 runs to 17 residues. V dropped 5 bases and J dropped 0 bases, with 19 bases sitting between them. Germline V CDR1 and CDR2: SGHVS, FQNEAQ. This CDR3 is CASSPLVSSRANYGYTF. The DNA of the CDR3 is TGTGCCAGCAGCCCACTGGTGAGCAGCCGAGCTAACTATGGCTACACCTTC. The full variable domain, its missing parts supplied by reference TRBV7-8 and TRBJ1-2, is GAGVSQSPRYKVAKRGQDVALRCDPISGHVSLFWYQQALGQGPEFLTYFQNEAQLDKSGLPSDRFFAERPEGSVSTLKIQRTQQEDSAVYLCASSPLVSSRANYGYTFGSGTRLTVV.

This clonotype was seen a few times. The V call is TRBV7-9, the J call TRBJ2-3, with 10 bases that match TRBD1. Germline V lookup: CDR1 SEHNR, CDR2 FQNEAQ (reference sequence). This CDR3 has 17 residues. V shed 1 base and J 4 bases; nucleotides not matched to a gene: 8. This CDR3 is CASSLDWRDRGADTQYF. Here the CDR3 DNA reads TGTGCCAGCAGCTTAGACTGGCGGGACAGGGGAGCAGATACGCAGTATTTT.

V gene TRBV20-1 combines with J gene TRBJ2-3; D ambiguous. This CDR3 is 14 amino acids long. In germline, CDR1 is DFQATT, CDR2 SNEGSKA (reference sequence). V dropped 1 base and J dropped 1 base, with 9 bases sitting between them. The CDR3 sequence is CSARAPYGTDTQYF. CDR3 nucleotides: TGCAGTGCTAGAGCCCCGTACGGCACAGATACGCAGTATTTT.

The gene calls are TRBV9 and TRBJ2-1; 12 bases align to TRBD2. V shed 1 base, J shed 6 bases, and the junction held 11 bases outside the gene matches. The CDR3 is 18 amino acids. Germline V gene lookup returns CDR1 SGDLS and CDR2 YYNGEE. The CDR3 reads CASSVYSLLAGGSNEQFF. The CDR3 DNA sequence: TGTGCCAGCAGCGTATATTCCCTACTAGCGGGAGGAAGCAATGAGCAGTTCTTC.

The gene calls are TRBV9 and TRBJ1-1; no definite D call. Germline V CDR1 and CDR2: SGDLS, YYNGEE. The CDR3 covers 13 residues. The V and J ends lost 0 bases and 2 bases respectively, with 5 bases between them. This chain's CDR3 is CASSVDGNTEAFF. The CDR3 coding sequence is TGTGCCAGCAGCGTAGATGGAAACACTGAAGCTTTCTTT.

A word on this clonotype: This CDR3 fails to terminate in the conserved phenylalanine or tryptophan, so it likely reflects a read error. CDR3 residues: CASSPDSRNQPQHV. The DNA of the CDR3 is TGTGCCAGCAGCCCGGACAGCCGCAATCAGCCCCAGCATGTT. The J gene is TRBJ1-5, the V gene TRBV3-1; D perhaps matches TRBD1 (6 bases). Germline V gene sequence: CDR1 LGHDT, CDR2 YNNKEL (reference sequence). Between the trimmed V and J ends, which lost 4 bases and 2 bases, there was a span of 9 bases. The CDR3 has 14 residues.

This clonotype was picked up a small number of times. The gene calls are TRBV10-3 and TRBJ2-5, with D possibly TRBD1 on 6 matching bases. From germline, CDR1 is ENHRY and CDR2 SYGVKD. The CDR3 has 15 amino acids. V gave up 5 bases and J gave up 10 bases, with 23 bases separating them. CDR3 in amino acids: CAISPDDRPTLRQYF. CDR3 coding DNA: TGTGCCATCAGTCCCGACGACAGGCCCACCTTGCGCCAGTACTTC.

This clonotype was seen a handful of times. The rearrangement joins TRBV12-3 or TRBV12-4 to TRBJ1-2; 10 bases align to TRBD1. This CDR3 is 15 amino acids long. V dropped 2 bases and J dropped 6; count of bases not matched to a gene: 6. CDR3 nucleotides: TGTGCCAGCAGTTTATGGGGACAGGGGAGGAATGGCTACACCTTC. Amino acids: CASSLWGQGRNGYTF.

This clonotype has more than one count but fewer than ten. The J gene is TRBJ2-3, the V gene TRBV29-1, with D perhaps matching TRBD1 or TRBD2 (6 bases each). This CDR3 is built from 15 residues. V was pared by 7 bases and J by 5 bases, with 22 bases between. The germline gives CDR1 SQVTM, CDR2 ANQGSEA. CDR3 sequence: CSAGGHRGQGDTQYF. The DNA for the CDR3 is TGCAGCGCCGGGGGACACCGGGGTCAGGGAGATACGCAGTATTTT.

This clonotype has just a few counts. This rearrangement joins TRBV20-1 to TRBJ1-2, with 8 bases identical to TRBD1. Per germline, CDR1 DFQATT and CDR2 SNEGSKA (reference sequence). CDR3 size: 14 residues. V was clipped by 6 bases and J by 3 bases; unmatched bases: 9. CDR3 sequence: CSARTGRSDYGYTF. Written as DNA, the CDR3 is TGCAGTGCCCGGACAGGGCGGTCTGACTATGGCTACACCTTC.

As to this clonotype: At one end the junction does not follow the germline gene, possibly because of a read error. The chain employs TRBV7-2 and TRBJ2-1, with 10 positions matching TRBD2. The CDR3 runs 18 residues. From germline, CDR1 is SGHTA and CDR2 FQGNSA. CDR3 residues: CASSLGTSGFNSYDEQFF. CDR3 DNA: TGTGCCAGCAGCTTAGGGACTAGCGGATTTAACTCCTACGATGAGCAGTTCTTC.

The chain combines TRBV7-6 with TRBJ2-3, with D possibly called TRBD1 or TRBD2 (7 bases each). CDR1 is SGHVS and CDR2 is FNYEAQ in the germline V gene. The CDR3 sequence is 17 residues long. With 3 bases removed from V and 2 bases from J, the gap between germline ends came to 18 bases. CDR3 sequence: CASSFPRQGGSTDTQYF. The CDR3 DNA reads TGTGCCAGCAGCTTCCCCAGACAGGGAGGGTCCACAGATACGCAGTATTTT.

V is TRBV6-2 or TRBV6-3 and J is TRBJ2-5, with 10 bases that match TRBD2. This CDR3 contains 17 residues. V gave up 1 base and J gave up 2 bases; unmatched junction bases: 7. Germline CDR1 is MNHEY and CDR2 is SVGEGT. DNA for the CDR3: TGTGCCAGCAGTTACTTCCCTAGCGGGAGAGATCAAGAGACCCAGTACTTC. It is translated as CASSYFPSGRDQETQYF.

The V and J genes are TRBV6-5 and TRBJ2-1, with D hard to call. Deletions cut 6 bases from V and 3 bases from J, with 15 bases between. The CDR3 covers 15 residues. The germline CDR1 and CDR2 sequences are MNHEY and SVGAGI. CDR3 sequence: CASSQRAPNYNEQFF. The CDR3 region has the DNA TGTGCCAGCAGCCAACGGGCTCCCAACTACAATGAGCAGTTCTTC.

The chain uses TRBV10-2 and TRBJ1-5; 9 nucleotides line up with TRBD1. The CDR3 sequence is 15 residues long. The J segment lost 2 bases and the V segment lost 7 bases, leaving 6 bases of the junction unmatched. The germline V gene has CDR1 WSHSY and CDR2 SAAADI. The CDR3 DNA follows: TGCGCCAGCACCCCCGACAGGGGGGGCAATCAGCCCCAGCATTTT. Amino acids: CASTPDRGGNQPQHF.

The rearrangement links TRBV7-2 to TRBJ2-1; TRBD2 aligns across 12 bases. V shed 4 bases and J 8 bases; nucleotides not matched to a gene: 9. The CDR3 runs to 16 residues. CDR1 SGHTA and CDR2 FQGNSA come from the germline V gene. CDR3 region: CASSSELAGGRDEQFF. The CDR3 DNA sequence: TGTGCCAGCAGCTCAGAGCTAGCGGGAGGGAGGGATGAGCAGTTCTTC.

V is TRBV3-1 and J is TRBJ1-2; D is perhaps TRBD1 (6 bases). CDR3 length: 15 amino acids. Germline V gene sequence: CDR1 LGHDT, CDR2 YNNKEL (reference sequence). The V end was cut by 1 base, the J end by 3 bases, with 12 bases between. The CDR3: CASSQVGARHYGYTF. The CDR3 bases are TGTGCCAGCAGCCAAGTGGGGGCGAGGCACTATGGCTACACCTTC.

This clonotype was observed a handful of times. This chain connects TRBV18 to TRBJ2-3; the match to TRBD2 covers 8 bases. Trimming at V came to 2 bases and at J to 3 bases, leaving 4 bases not matched to a gene. The germline V gene encodes CDR1 KGHSH and CDR2 LQKENI. The CDR3 covers 15 residues. The CDR3 reads CASSPERGHTDTQYF. Here the CDR3 DNA reads TGTGCCAGCTCACCAGAGCGGGGGCATACAGATACGCAGTATTTT.

The chain recombines TRBV28 with TRBJ1-1; 7 bases line up with TRBD1. With 2 bases clipped from V and 4 bases from J, the junction kept 7 bases outside the gene matches. The germline V gene encodes CDR1 MDHEN and CDR2 SYDVKM. The CDR3 runs 15 residues. The DNA for the CDR3 is TGTGCCAGCAGTTTAAAATTCAGGGGGGGCACTGAAGCTTTCTTT. Its protein product is CASSLKFRGGTEAFF.